One and the same sample provided the 25 T cell receptor beta chains below, sequenced in a study of OX40 agonist ivuxolimab in advanced cancers. Method: immunoSEQ multiplex PCR; TCRdb's copy keeps in-frame clones and lacks some. The sample records roughly 90,000 clones, more than 80% being singletons. The sequences come from CD4+ or CD8+ T cells sorted from blood, collected in a trial of the OX40 agonist ivuxolimab. Every receptor here comes from an adult with an advanced solid tumor such as melanoma, head and neck, liver or kidney cancer.

V usage is TRBV5-4 and J usage is TRBJ1-2; 9 bases fit TRBD1. Germline CDR1 and CDR2: SGHNT and YYREEE (reference sequence). V gave up 2 bases and J gave up 6 bases; unmatched junction bases: 8. The CDR3 spans 15 residues. CDR3 sequence reads: CASSFPGQGVNGYTF. The DNA for the CDR3 is TGTGCCAGCAGCTTTCCGGGACAGGGCGTGAATGGCTACACCTTC.

This clone was picked up one time. V usage is TRBV7-9 and J usage is TRBJ2-1, with 7 nucleotides matching TRBD2. V dropped 5 bases and J dropped 0; count of bases not matched to a gene: 10. CDR1 is SEHNR, CDR2 FQNEAQ, per germline (reference sequence). The CDR3 extends over 17 amino acids. The CDR3 is CASSERDFRTSYNEQFF. As DNA, the CDR3 is TGTGCCAGCAGCGAGCGGGACTTCCGAACCTCCTACAATGAGCAGTTCTTC.

The chain uses TRBV2 and TRBJ2-7; TRBD1 matches 12 bases. Germline loops: CDR1 SNHLY, CDR2 FYNNEI. This CDR3 has 15 amino acids. V gave up 5 bases and J gave up 3 bases; unmatched junction bases: 5. This chain's CDR3 is CASSSGTGGIYEQYF. The CDR3 DNA follows: TGTGCCAGCAGTTCCGGGACAGGGGGCATCTACGAGCAGTACTTC.

The chain employs TRBV11-2 and TRBJ2-7, with no clear D. The CDR3 covers 14 residues. Trimming pared 3 bases from V and 2 bases from J, leaving 11 bases between. Germline V gene sequence: CDR1 SGHAT, CDR2 FQNNGV. The CDR3 loop is CASSFALEAYEQYF. CDR3 coding DNA: TGTGCCAGCAGCTTTGCCTTAGAGGCCTACGAGCAGTACTTC.

This clone came up once. The chain combines TRBV5-1 with TRBJ2-3, with unresolved D. CDR1 is SGHRS and CDR2 is YFSETQ in the germline V gene. The CDR3 covers 14 residues. V lost 6 bases to trimming and J lost 3 bases, with 14 bases between them. The CDR3 bases are TGCGCCAGCAAGGGCGAGATTGCGACAGATACGCAGTATTTT. Protein product: CASKGEIATDTQYF. Combining the CDR3 with reference TRBV5-1 and TRBJ2-3 gives the whole variable domain KAGVTQTPRYLIKTRGQQVTLSCSPISGHRSVSWYQQTPGQGLQFLFEYFSETQRNKGNFPGRFSGRQFSNSRSEMNVSTLELGDSALYLCASKGEIATDTQYFGPGTRLTVL.

This chain links TRBV6-5 with TRBJ1-2, with D perhaps matching TRBD1 (5 bases). The CDR3 spans 12 residues. The germline V and J ends were trimmed by 6 bases and 4 bases, with 9 bases remaining between them. Germline lookup yields CDR1 MNHEY and CDR2 SVGAGI. Written as DNA, the CDR3 is TGTGCCAGCAGCTGGGACGTCTATGGCTACACCTTC. It encodes CASSWDVYGYTF.

The genes are TRBV27 and TRBJ2-7; tentatively, D is TRBD2 (5 bases). The CDR3 has 12 amino acids. Trimming cost V 6 bases and J 4 bases, with 10 bases left between them. Germline loops: CDR1 MNHEY, CDR2 SMNVEV (reference sequence). The CDR3 reads CASSGGDYEQYF. As DNA, the CDR3 is TGTGCCAGCAGCGGAGGAGATTACGAGCAGTACTTC.

The gene calls are TRBV6-5 and TRBJ2-3, with D hard to call. This CDR3 contains 13 residues. CDR1 and CDR2 from the germline V gene are MNHEY and SVGAGI. V was trimmed by 1 base and J by 1 base, leaving 3 bases between them. The CDR3 here is CASSYLGTDTQYF. The DNA of the CDR3 is TGTGCCAGCAGTTACTTAGGCACAGATACGCAGTATTTT.

The gene calls are TRBV7-8 and TRBJ2-7, with TRBD1 matching over 7 bases. The junction had 6 bases not matched to a gene; V was cut back by 1 base and J by 0 bases. CDR3 length: 16 residues. The germline CDR1 and CDR2 sequences are SGHVS and FQNEAQ. The CDR3 DNA follows: TGTGCCAGCAGCTTAGAGGGACAGTGGAGCTCCTACGAGCAGTACTTC. Translated, it gives CASSLEGQWSSYEQYF.

V is TRBV18 and J is TRBJ2-7; unclear D gene. The germline CDR1 and CDR2 sequences are KGHSH and LQKENI. The V gene lost 0 bases and the J gene lost 2 bases, with 8 bases spanning the gap. CDR3 length: 14 amino acids. The CDR3 here is CASSPPQGTYEQYF. DNA for the CDR3: TGTGCCAGCTCACCACCGCAAGGAACCTACGAGCAGTACTTC.

This rearrangement joins TRBV5-6 to TRBJ2-7; no firm D call. The CDR3 extends over 16 amino acids. Germline loops: CDR1 SGHDT, CDR2 YYEEEE. The V end lost 1 base, the J end lost 3 bases, and 17 bases lay between the germline ends. The CDR3: CASSLSTGLGLYEQYF. CDR3 DNA sequence: TGTGCCAGCAGCTTGTCCACCGGTTTGGGCCTCTACGAGCAGTACTTC.

As regards this clone: The limits of the CDR3 on the DNA are not certain, so only TCRdb's listed CDR3 is given. V usage is TRBV12-1 and J usage is TRBJ2-1; no DNA check was done on the table's D call, TRBD2. TRBV12-1 is a recognized pseudogene. Counting both end residues, the CDR3 totals 17 amino acids. The CDR3 loop is CASSFAPGSGRGVEQFF.

This clone was seen a handful of times. The DNA of the CDR3 is TGTGCCAGCAGTTTACGCCTACCAGGGGAAAGCACTGAAGCTTTCTTT. The encoded protein is CASSLRLPGESTEAFF. The rearrangement uses TRBV27 and TRBJ1-1; possible D gene TRBD1, 6 bases. The CDR3 sequence is 16 residues long. Germline-derived CDR1 and CDR2 are MNHEY and SMNVEV (reference sequence). Trimming removed 2 bases from V and 4 bases from J, with 17 bases in between.

The CDR3: CASSLAWVGGPNTEAFF. The DNA for the CDR3 is TGTGCCAGCAGCTTAGCGTGGGTCGGGGGGCCGAACACTGAAGCTTTCTTT. The chain couples TRBV7-9 to TRBJ1-1; possibly TRBD1 for D (6 bases). This CDR3 comprises 17 residues. Looked up from germline, CDR1 is SEHNR and CDR2 is FQNEAQ (reference sequence). V lost 0 bases, J lost 1 base, and 15 bases lay in between.

A single count supports this clone. The rearrangement joins TRBV27 to TRBJ2-3; D may be TRBD1 (5 bases). The CDR3 is made up of 11 amino acids. With 5 bases removed from V and 6 bases from J, the gap between germline ends came to 6 bases. Germline V lookup: CDR1 MNHEY, CDR2 SMNVEV (reference sequence). CDR3 DNA: TGTGCCAGCAGTCAGGGCGATACGCAGTATTTT. Translation: CASSQGDTQYF.

The V and J genes are TRBV11-1 and TRBJ2-3; D remains unclear. CDR1 is SGHAT and CDR2 is FQDESV in the germline V gene (reference sequence). Trimming left V 6 bases short and J 3 bases short, with 7 bases between. CDR3 length equals 12 residues. CDR3 bases: TGTGCCAGCAGTTGGAAGACAGATACGCAGTATTTT. It translates to CASSWKTDTQYF.

This clone was recorded once. The V and J genes are TRBV5-6 and TRBJ2-7, with D maybe TRBD2 (7 bases). The CDR3 spans 16 residues. In germline, CDR1 is SGHDT, CDR2 YYEEEE. Trimming left V 6 bases short and J 3 bases short, with 22 bases between. Written as DNA, the CDR3 is TGTGCCAGCATCCCAGACTCTGGGAGGGGACACTACGAGCAGTACTTC. This encodes CASIPDSGRGHYEQYF.

The V and J genes are TRBV11-2 and TRBJ2-7, with D tentatively TRBD1 or TRBD2 (5 bases each). With 5 bases removed from V and 3 bases from J, the gap between germline ends came to 11 bases. CDR1 and CDR2 from the germline V gene are SGHAT and FQNNGV. The CDR3 totals 13 residues. The CDR3 sequence is CASSPGPDYEQYF. CDR3 in DNA: TGTGCCAGCAGCCCGGGACCGGACTACGAGCAGTACTTC.

The chain couples TRBV7-8 to TRBJ1-5; possible D gene TRBD1, 6 bases. This CDR3 has 16 amino acids. Germline assignment: CDR1 SGHVS and CDR2 FQNEAQ. V lost 1 base, J lost 0 bases, and 10 bases lay in between. In DNA form, the CDR3 reads TGTGCCAGCAGCTTAGTTTCGGGGGCTAGCAATCAGCCCCAGCATTTT. Translated: CASSLVSGASNQPQHF. Complete variable domain (other parts from reference TRBV7-8 and TRBJ1-5): GAGVSQSPRYKVAKRGQDVALRCDPISGHVSLFWYQQALGQGPEFLTYFQNEAQLDKSGLPSDRFFAERPEGSVSTLKIQRTQQEDSAVYLCASSLVSGASNQPQHFGDGTRLSIL.

The V call is TRBV18, the J call TRBJ1-1; 11 positions agree with TRBD1. With V trimmed by 3 bases and J by 0 bases, 3 bases remained unmatched. The CDR3 totals 16 residues. The germline V gene encodes CDR1 KGHSH and CDR2 LQKENI. The CDR3 nucleotides read TGTGCCAGCTCACCTGGGACAGGGGGACTGAACACTGAAGCTTTCTTT. Translating gives CASSPGTGGLNTEAFF. Complete variable domain (other parts from reference TRBV18 and TRBJ1-1): NAGVMQNPRHLVRRRGQEARLRCSPMKGHSHVYWYRQLPEEGLKFMVYLQKENIIDESGMPKERFSAEFPKEGPSILRIQQVVRGDSAAYFCASSPGTGGLNTEAFFGQGTRLTVV.

This chain links TRBV7-6 with TRBJ2-5; 11 bases agree with TRBD2. This CDR3 spans 16 amino acids. CDR1 is SGHVS, CDR2 FNYEAQ, per germline. V trimming: 5 bases; J trimming: 1 base; junction bases outside the gene matches: 6. In nucleotides, the CDR3 is TGTGCCAGCAGCCTGGGGACTAGCGGTAGCCAAGAGACCCAGTACTTC. This gives the protein CASSLGTSGSQETQYF. The full variable domain, in which reference TRBV7-6 and TRBJ2-5 provide the parts outside the CDR3, is GAGVSQSPRYKVTKRGQDVALRCDPISGHVSLYWYRQALGQGPEFLTYFNYEAQQDKSGLPNDRFSAERPEGSISTLTIQRTEQRDSAMYRCASSLGTSGSQETQYFGPGTRLLVL.

The chain joins TRBV5-1 to TRBJ2-1; 7 bases line up with TRBD2. Germline V gives CDR1 SGHRS, CDR2 YFSETQ. V trimming: 3 bases; J trimming: 6 bases; junction bases outside the gene matches: 9. There are 15 residues in the CDR3. CDR3 amino acids: CASSYGTTLLNEQFF. The CDR3 nucleotides are TGCGCCAGCAGCTACGGGACTACCCTTCTCAATGAGCAGTTCTTC.

The chain is built from TRBV5-4 and TRBJ2-7; 7 nucleotides agree with TRBD2. CDR3 length equals 14 residues. The V and J ends lost 0 bases and 7 bases, in that order; junction bases with no gene match: 7. Germline CDR1 reads SGHNT; CDR2 reads YYREEE (reference sequence). The CDR3 DNA reads TGTGCCAGCAGCTTGGCAACGGGGCGGGAGGAGCAGTACTTC. It codes for CASSLATGREEQYF.

This clone came up once. This chain links TRBV2 with TRBJ1-1; D not certain. Germline assignment: CDR1 SNHLY and CDR2 FYNNEI. The CDR3 is made up of 11 amino acids. V lost 4 bases to trimming and J lost 5 bases, with 5 bases between them. The DNA of the CDR3 is TGTGCCAGCAGTGTGTATACTGAAGCTTTCTTT. Translating gives CASSVYTEAFF.

V and J are TRBV2 and TRBJ1-2; a weak D match, TRBD1 (5 bases). Germline V gene sequence: CDR1 SNHLY, CDR2 FYNNEI. The CDR3 extends over 13 amino acids. V was pared by 5 bases and J by 8 bases, with 15 bases between. The DNA for the CDR3 is TGTGCCAGCAGTATGGGGCCCCCTAGCGGCTACACCTTC. This translates into CASSMGPPSGYTF.